One sample yielded the 27 T cell receptor beta chains listed below, sequenced in a study of identical twins listed by TCRdb under 2016. Receptor amplification or capture employed 5' RACE. The sequencer was an Illumina HiSeq 2000. Through fastp at Q25 and MiXCR, TCRdb rebuilt clones from the public reads, retaining in-frame beta chains. Identical CDR3 proteins give one entry, which carries the most common genes and DNA. This sample holds hundreds of thousands of distinct CDR3 sequences; about 20% were observed only once. Around 0.48% of the sample is held by the ten biggest clonotypes. The sample also formed part of further work on yellow fever vaccine responses in identical twins.

Sequenced: CD4+ T cells sorted from blood. All receptors derive from a young woman in good health.

This clonotype appeared a few times. CDR3 coding DNA: TGTGCCAGCAGTTCCCTTGGGGGGCCCCAAGAGACCCAGTACTTC. It specifies CASSSLGGPQETQYF. The V gene is TRBV25-1, the J gene TRBJ2-5; TRBD1 or TRBD2 may be the D gene (6 bases each). The V gene's germline CDR1 is MGHDK and CDR2 SYGVNS. The CDR3 consists of 15 residues. V lost 5 bases and J lost 1, with 14 bases in between.

The chain has TRBV4-2 and TRBJ2-1, with D hard to call. The CDR3 is 14 residues long. Germline values: CDR1 LGHNA, CDR2 YNFKEQ. V lost 0 bases and J lost 11, with 14 bases in between. The CDR3 spells CASSQDADRAQQFF. CDR3 DNA: TGTGCCAGCAGCCAAGATGCTGACCGCGCACAGCAGTTCTTC.

The chain is built from TRBV5-6 and TRBJ2-5; no clear D. Germline V CDR1 and CDR2: SGHDT, YYEEEE. The V end lost 0 bases, the J end lost 9 bases, and 18 bases lay between the germline ends. This CDR3 comprises 15 residues. The DNA for the CDR3 is TGTGCCAGCAGCTTGGGAAGTGGGTTAAGTATGCCCCAGTACTTC. Its translation: CASSLGSGLSMPQYF.

The gene calls are TRBV27 and TRBJ1-1; TRBD1 aligns across 7 bases. This CDR3 has 12 residues. The ends lost 6 bases at V and 5 bases at J; junction bases unmatched: 3. The V gene's germline CDR1 is MNHEY and CDR2 SMNVEV (reference sequence). Written as DNA, the CDR3 is TGTGCCAGCAGGGACAGGCAAACTGAAGCTTTCTTT. Protein sequence: CASRDRQTEAFF.

The chain carries TRBV29-1 and TRBJ1-2; D perhaps matches TRBD1 (5 bases). The CDR3 length is 13 residues. Trimming left V 5 bases short and J 5 bases short, with 15 bases between. Germline-derived CDR1 and CDR2 are SQVTM and ANQGSEA. The CDR3, as DNA: TGCAGCGTTATAACAGGAGCCCGTTATGGCTACACCTTC. Protein sequence: CSVITGARYGYTF.

The genes are TRBV7-9 and TRBJ1-1; TRBD1 matches 8 bases. Germline V CDR1 and CDR2: SEHNR, FQNEAQ (reference sequence). V dropped 6 bases and J dropped 0; count of bases not matched to a gene: 3. This CDR3 comprises 14 residues. CDR3 protein: CASRPGGMNTEAFF. The CDR3 DNA is TGTGCCAGCAGGCCAGGGGGCATGAACACTGAAGCTTTCTTT.

This clonotype was seen more than once but under ten times. The chain recombines TRBV24-1 with TRBJ2-4; D gene uncertain. Deletions cut 3 bases from V and 0 bases from J, with 8 bases between. CDR1 KGHDR and CDR2 SFDVKD come from the germline V gene. This CDR3 has 15 amino acids. The CDR3: CATSDNVKAKNIQYF. For the CDR3, the DNA is TGTGCCACCAGTGATAACGTGAAAGCCAAAAACATTCAGTACTTC.

This chain joins TRBV7-2 and TRBJ1-1, with no clear D. The CDR3 totals 14 residues. Germline lookup yields CDR1 SGHTA and CDR2 FQGNSA. Trimming removed 2 bases at V and 0 bases at J, with 7 bases between. Here the CDR3 reads CASSLSKMNTEAFF. The CDR3 bases are TGTGCCAGCAGCTTATCGAAAATGAACACTGAAGCTTTCTTT. Full variable domain (missing parts from reference TRBV7-2 and TRBJ1-1): GAGVSQSPSNKVTEKGKDVELRCDPISGHTALYWYRQSLGQGLEFLIYFQGNSAPDKSGLPSDRFSAERTGGSVSTLTIQRTQQEDSAVYLCASSLSKMNTEAFFGQGTRLTVV.

This clonotype was picked up a small number of times. The chain carries TRBV5-1 and TRBJ2-1; D gene unclear. CDR1 and CDR2 (germline): SGHRS, YFSETQ. The CDR3 sequence is 11 residues long. Between the trimmed V and J ends, which lost 3 bases and 9 bases, there was a span of 7 bases. The CDR3 is CASSYPGEQFF. Written as DNA, the CDR3 is TGCGCCAGCAGCTACCCCGGTGAGCAGTTCTTC. The full variable domain, in which reference TRBV5-1 and TRBJ2-1 provide the parts outside the CDR3, is KAGVTQTPRYLIKTRGQQVTLSCSPISGHRSVSWYQQTPGQGLQFLFEYFSETQRNKGNFPGRFSGRQFSNSRSEMNVSTLELGDSALYLCASSYPGEQFFGPGTRLTVL.

The chain has TRBV7-9 and TRBJ2-1, with D uncertain. This CDR3 has 14 amino acids. V was trimmed by 0 bases and J by 3 bases, leaving 6 bases between them. Germline V gene data show CDR1 as SEHNR and CDR2 as FQNEAQ (reference sequence). The CDR3 spells CASSLAGHYNEQFF. The DNA for the CDR3 is TGTGCCAGCAGCTTAGCTGGGCACTACAATGAGCAGTTCTTC.

A few counts support this clonotype. In nucleotides, the CDR3 is TGCAGTGCCTGGGACAGACCCGGAGGGACAGATACGCAGTATTTT. Encoded protein: CSAWDRPGGTDTQYF. The rearrangement joins TRBV20-1 to TRBJ2-3; the D gene is possibly TRBD1 (7 bases). Looked up from germline, CDR1 is DFQATT and CDR2 is SNEGSKA (reference sequence). The V and J ends lost 6 bases and 3 bases respectively, with 19 bases between them. The length of the CDR3 is 15 residues.

The V and J genes are TRBV2 and TRBJ2-1; 9 bases are shared with TRBD1. Germline trimming cut 6 bases from V and 7 bases from J; bases unmatched to any gene: 7. CDR3 length: 14 residues. Per the germline V gene, CDR1 is SNHLY and CDR2 is FYNNEI. For the CDR3, the DNA is TGTGCCAGCAGCGGACAGGGGATGAGGAATGAGCAGTTCTTC. Its translation is CASSGQGMRNEQFF.

This clonotype was counted between two and nine times. J is TRBJ2-7 and V is TRBV10-3, with 7 bases matching TRBD1. After removal of 8 bases from V and 1 base from J, the junction contained 5 bases not matched to a gene. The CDR3 is 13 amino acids. Germline V gene sequence: CDR1 ENHRY, CDR2 SYGVKD. This CDR3 is CAIATGVSYEQYV. In nucleotides, the CDR3 is TGTGCCATCGCCACAGGGGTTTCCTACGAGCAGTACGTC.

The chain uses TRBV20-1 and TRBJ2-1; 11 bases fit TRBD2. The CDR3 length is 14 residues. In germline, CDR1 is DFQATT, CDR2 SNEGSKA (reference sequence). Trimming at V came to 5 bases and at J to 7 bases, leaving 7 bases not matched to a gene. CDR3 protein: CSAPLAGVENEQFF. The CDR3 nucleotides read TGCAGTGCTCCACTAGCGGGAGTTGAAAATGAGCAGTTCTTC.

V and J are TRBV7-9 and TRBJ2-1, with 9 positions matching TRBD2. The CDR3 is 16 amino acids. CDR1 and CDR2 (germline): SEHNR, FQNEAQ (reference sequence). V lost 1 base, J lost 9 bases, and 10 bases stayed unmatched. CDR3 nucleotides: TGTGCCAGCAGCTTAGTAGCGGCGGGAGGGATGATTGAGCAGTTCTTC. Amino acids: CASSLVAAGGMIEQFF. Full variable domain (missing parts from reference TRBV7-9 and TRBJ2-1): DTGVSQNPRHKITKRGQNVTFRCDPISEHNRLYWYRQTLGQGPEFLTYFQNEAQLEKSRLLSDRFSAERPKGSFSTLEIQRTEQGDSAMYLCASSLVAAGGMIEQFFGPGTRLTVL.

V is TRBV7-3 and J is TRBJ2-3; 8 positions agree with TRBD2. Trimming removed 1 base from V and 0 bases from J; junction bases left unmatched: 6. CDR1 and CDR2 (germline): SGHTA, FQGTGA. The CDR3 totals 17 residues. The CDR3 DNA follows: TGTGCCAGCAGCTTAAGACCTACTAGCGGAAGCACAGATACGCAGTATTTT. The encoded protein is CASSLRPTSGSTDTQYF.

This chain connects TRBV6-1 to TRBJ2-7; D not certain. The length of the CDR3 is 20 residues. V dropped 0 bases and J dropped 3 bases, with 27 bases sitting between them. Germline loops: CDR1 MNHNS, CDR2 SASEGT. The CDR3 region is CASSEAYYGFGQVVRYEQYF. The CDR3 DNA reads as TGTGCCAGCAGTGAAGCGTATTACGGTTTTGGGCAGGTCGTACGCTACGAGCAGTACTTC.

This clonotype came up a few times. The J gene is TRBJ1-2, the V gene TRBV15, with D possibly matching TRBD1 (5 bases). The V end lost 0 bases, the J end lost 8 bases, and 16 bases lay between the germline ends. This CDR3 region has 15 residues. Germline V gene sequence: CDR1 LNHNV, CDR2 YYDKDF (reference sequence). CDR3 in amino acids: CATSRDLSSREGYTF. In nucleotides, the CDR3 is TGTGCCACCAGCAGAGATCTCTCTTCCAGGGAAGGCTACACCTTC.

V usage is TRBV5-1 and J usage is TRBJ2-2; 7 nucleotides align to TRBD1. The CDR3 runs 14 residues. Per germline, CDR1 SGHRS and CDR2 YFSETQ. V shed 2 bases and J 6 bases; nucleotides not matched to a gene: 4. CDR3: CASSFDRVAGELFF. The DNA of the CDR3 is TGCGCCAGCAGCTTCGACAGGGTTGCCGGGGAGCTGTTTTTT. Using reference TRBV5-1 and TRBJ2-2 for the parts outside the CDR3, the full variable domain is KAGVTQTPRYLIKTRGQQVTLSCSPISGHRSVSWYQQTPGQGLQFLFEYFSETQRNKGNFPGRFSGRQFSNSRSEMNVSTLELGDSALYLCASSFDRVAGELFFGEGSRLTVL.

This clonotype was counted a few times. This chain links TRBV3-1 with TRBJ2-1; possible D gene TRBD1, 5 bases. The CDR3 has 14 residues. Deletions cut 0 bases from V and 7 bases from J, with 10 bases between. In germline, CDR1 is LGHDT, CDR2 YNNKEL (reference sequence). The CDR3 loop reads CASSQEWGRNEQFF. In nucleotides, the CDR3 is TGTGCCAGCAGCCAAGAATGGGGCAGGAATGAGCAGTTCTTC.

V and J are TRBV5-1 and TRBJ2-3; D might be TRBD1 (5 bases). The CDR3 consists of 15 residues. Looked up from germline, CDR1 is SGHRS and CDR2 is YFSETQ. Trimming cost V 0 bases and J 2 bases, with 10 bases left between them. CDR3 sequence (DNA): TGCGCCAGCAGCTTGGCCAGGGATTCCACAGATACGCAGTATTTT. It translates to CASSLARDSTDTQYF.

The chain joins TRBV11-1 to TRBJ2-7; D remains ambiguous. The V and J ends lost 1 base and 3 bases respectively, with 22 bases between them. From germline, CDR1 is SGHAT and CDR2 FQDESV (reference sequence). The CDR3 runs to 18 residues. Here the CDR3 reads CASSLVGLSYSHYYEQYF. The DNA for the CDR3 is TGTGCCAGCAGCTTAGTTGGGCTCAGCTACTCACACTACTACGAGCAGTACTTC.

This chain uses TRBV3-1 with TRBJ2-5, with 9 nucleotides matching TRBD2. From germline, CDR1 is LGHDT and CDR2 YNNKEL (reference sequence). The CDR3 is 15 residues long. J gave up 7 bases and V 3 bases, and 9 bases lay outside the gene matches. The CDR3 reads CASSQGLASTWTQYF. The CDR3 coding sequence is TGTGCCAGCAGCCAGGGACTAGCCTCCACATGGACCCAGTACTTC.

The chain is built from TRBV20-1 and TRBJ2-5; either TRBD1 or TRBD2 may supply D (5 bases each). Germline assignment: CDR1 DFQATT and CDR2 SNEGSKA (reference sequence). The germline V and J ends were trimmed by 2 bases and 8 bases, with 18 bases remaining between them. The CDR3 is made up of 14 amino acids. CDR3 nucleotides: TGCAGTGCTAGAAATCGGGGCCCCAAGAGAACCCAGTACTTC. Amino acids: CSARNRGPKRTQYF.

This clonotype was picked up many times. The V gene is TRBV12-3 or TRBV12-4, the J gene TRBJ2-2, with 13 bases that match TRBD2. The CDR3 totals 15 residues. Unmatched junction bases numbered 6, after V lost 5 bases and J lost 9 bases. As DNA, the CDR3 is TGTGCCAGCAGTCAGACTAGCGGGAGGACCCGGGAGCTGTTTTTT. This translates into CASSQTSGRTRELFF.

The table lists this clonotype with a few counts. The V and J genes are TRBV20-1 and TRBJ1-1; no definite D call. From germline, CDR1 is DFQATT and CDR2 SNEGSKA (reference sequence). The CDR3 length is 10 residues. CDR3 amino acids: CSADGPEAFF. CDR3 DNA: TGCAGCGCCGACGGGCCTGAAGCTTTCTTT.

This clonotype has just a few counts. The chain carries TRBV12-3 or TRBV12-4 and TRBJ2-1; D is unresolved. The CDR3 consists of 13 residues. With 6 bases removed from V and 9 bases from J, the gap between germline ends came to 15 bases. The CDR3 region is CASRGSVSTEQFF. Written as DNA, the CDR3 is TGTGCCAGCAGGGGTTCCGTGAGCACTGAGCAGTTCTTC.